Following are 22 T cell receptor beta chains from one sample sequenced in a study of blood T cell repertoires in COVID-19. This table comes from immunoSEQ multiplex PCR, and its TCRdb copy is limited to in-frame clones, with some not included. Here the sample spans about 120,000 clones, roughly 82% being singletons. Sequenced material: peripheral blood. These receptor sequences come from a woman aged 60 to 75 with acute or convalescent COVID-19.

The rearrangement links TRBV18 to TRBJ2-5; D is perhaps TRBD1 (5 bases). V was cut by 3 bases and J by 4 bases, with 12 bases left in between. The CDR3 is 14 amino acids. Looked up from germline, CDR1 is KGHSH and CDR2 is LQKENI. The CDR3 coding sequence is TGTGCCAGCTCACCGGACCTTGGGGCAGAGACCCAGTACTTC. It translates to CASSPDLGAETQYF.

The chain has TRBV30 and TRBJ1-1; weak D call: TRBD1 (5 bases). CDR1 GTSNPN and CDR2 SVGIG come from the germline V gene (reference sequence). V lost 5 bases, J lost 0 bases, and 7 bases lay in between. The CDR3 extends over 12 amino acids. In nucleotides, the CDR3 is TGTGCCTGGCAGGGTTTGAACACTGAAGCTTTCTTT. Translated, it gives CAWQGLNTEAFF.

The CDR3 DNA reads TGTGCCATCAGTGAGTCCGACACCCGCACAGATACGCAGTATTTT. Its translation is CAISESDTRTDTQYF. This chain links TRBV10-3 with TRBJ2-3; D gene ambiguous. The CDR3 length is 15 residues. Germline V lookup: CDR1 ENHRY, CDR2 SYGVKD. Trimming took 0 bases from V and 1 from J, leaving 8 bases between them.

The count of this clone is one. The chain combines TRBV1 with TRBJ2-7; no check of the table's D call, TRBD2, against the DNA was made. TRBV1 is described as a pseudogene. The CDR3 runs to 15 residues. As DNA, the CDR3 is TGCACCAGCAGCCGACAGACTAGCGGCTCCTACGAGCAGTACTTC. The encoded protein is CTSSRQTSGSYEQYF.

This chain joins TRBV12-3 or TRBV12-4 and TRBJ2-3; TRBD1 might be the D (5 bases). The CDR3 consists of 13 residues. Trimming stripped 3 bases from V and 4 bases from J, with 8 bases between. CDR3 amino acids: CASSFYRPDTQYF. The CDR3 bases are TGTGCCAGCAGTTTTTACAGGCCAGATACGCAGTATTTT.

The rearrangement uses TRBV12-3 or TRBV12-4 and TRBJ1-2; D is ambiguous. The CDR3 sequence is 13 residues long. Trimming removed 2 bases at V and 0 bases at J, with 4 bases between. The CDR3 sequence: CASSLQANYGYTF. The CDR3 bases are TGTGCCAGCAGTTTACAGGCTAACTATGGCTACACCTTC.

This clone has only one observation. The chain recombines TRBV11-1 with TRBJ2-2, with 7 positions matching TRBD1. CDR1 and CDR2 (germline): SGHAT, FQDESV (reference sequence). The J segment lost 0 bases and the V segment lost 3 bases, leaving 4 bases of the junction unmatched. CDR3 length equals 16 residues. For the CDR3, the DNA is TGTGCCAGCAGCTTCCGGGACAGACCGAACACCGGGGAGCTGTTTTTT. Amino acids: CASSFRDRPNTGELFF.

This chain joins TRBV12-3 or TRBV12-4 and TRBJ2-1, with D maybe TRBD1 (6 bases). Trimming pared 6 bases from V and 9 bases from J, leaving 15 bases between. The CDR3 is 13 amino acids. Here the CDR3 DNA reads TGTGCCAGCAGGGGGCAGGGGTGGAGTGAGCAGTTCTTC. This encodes CASRGQGWSEQFF.

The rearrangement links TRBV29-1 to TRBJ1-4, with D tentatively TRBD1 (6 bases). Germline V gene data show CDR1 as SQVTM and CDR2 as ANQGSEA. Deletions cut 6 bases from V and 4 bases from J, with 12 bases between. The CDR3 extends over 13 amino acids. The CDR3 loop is CSVSGTLNEKLFF. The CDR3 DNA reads TGCAGCGTCTCCGGGACACTTAATGAAAAACTGTTTTTT. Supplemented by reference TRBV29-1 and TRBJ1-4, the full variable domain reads SAVISQKPSRDICQRGTSLTIQCQVDSQVTMMFWYRQQPGQSLTLIATANQGSEATYESGFVIDKFPISRPNLTFSTLTVSNMSPEDSSIYLCSVSGTLNEKLFFGSGTQLSVL.

The CDR3: CASSVGAGRIHTEAFF. CDR3 nucleotide sequence: TGTGCCAGCAGCGTAGGGGCAGGGAGGATACACACTGAAGCTTTCTTT. The chain combines TRBV9 with TRBJ1-1; D is possibly TRBD1 (5 bases). The CDR3 loop spans 16 amino acids. Germline CDR1 and CDR2: SGDLS and YYNGEE. V gave up 0 bases and J gave up 3 bases, with 15 bases separating them.

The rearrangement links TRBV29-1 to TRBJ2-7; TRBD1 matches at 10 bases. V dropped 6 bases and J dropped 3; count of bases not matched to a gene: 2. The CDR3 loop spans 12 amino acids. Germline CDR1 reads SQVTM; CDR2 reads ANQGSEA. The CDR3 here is CSVGQGGYEQYF. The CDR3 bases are TGCAGCGTCGGACAGGGGGGCTACGAGCAGTACTTC.

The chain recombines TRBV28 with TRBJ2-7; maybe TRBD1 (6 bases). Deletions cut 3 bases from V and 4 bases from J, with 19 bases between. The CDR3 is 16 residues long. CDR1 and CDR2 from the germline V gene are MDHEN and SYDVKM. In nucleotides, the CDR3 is TGTGCCAGCAGTTTGCCTTTGGGGGCGGGTCAATACGAGCAGTACTTC. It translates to CASSLPLGAGQYEQYF.

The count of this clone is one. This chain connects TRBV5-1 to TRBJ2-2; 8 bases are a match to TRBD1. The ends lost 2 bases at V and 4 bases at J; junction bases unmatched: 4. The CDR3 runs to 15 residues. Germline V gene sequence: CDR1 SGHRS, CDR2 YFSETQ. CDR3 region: CASSFRQGITGELFF. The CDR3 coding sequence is TGCGCCAGCAGCTTTCGACAGGGGATCACCGGGGAGCTGTTTTTT.

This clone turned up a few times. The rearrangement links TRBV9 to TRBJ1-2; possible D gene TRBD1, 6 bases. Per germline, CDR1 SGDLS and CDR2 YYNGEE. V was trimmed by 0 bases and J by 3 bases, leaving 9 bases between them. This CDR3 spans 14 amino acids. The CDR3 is CASSVGTDHYGYTF. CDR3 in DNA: TGTGCCAGCAGCGTAGGGACAGATCACTATGGCTACACCTTC.

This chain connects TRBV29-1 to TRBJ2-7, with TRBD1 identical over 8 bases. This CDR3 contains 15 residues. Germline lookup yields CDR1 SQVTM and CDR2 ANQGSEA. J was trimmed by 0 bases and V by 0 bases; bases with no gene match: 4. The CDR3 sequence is CSVEEDRETSYEQYF. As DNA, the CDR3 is TGCAGCGTTGAAGAGGACAGGGAAACCTCCTACGAGCAGTACTTC.

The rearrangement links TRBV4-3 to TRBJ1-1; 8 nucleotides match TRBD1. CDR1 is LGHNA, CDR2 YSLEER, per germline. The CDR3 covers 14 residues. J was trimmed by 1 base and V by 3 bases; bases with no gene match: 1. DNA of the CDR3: TGCGCCAGCAGCCAGGACAGGGCGAACACTGAAGCTTTCTTT. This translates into CASSQDRANTEAFF.

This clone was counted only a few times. In nucleotides, the CDR3 is TGTGCCAGCAGCTTGGCCCCCCAGCGGGGGGGTCAGGGGGAGCTGTTTTTT. The encoded protein is CASSLAPQRGGQGELFF. The chain has TRBV5-5 and TRBJ2-2; 10 positions match TRBD2. The CDR3 is 17 residues long. The V gene's germline CDR1 is SGHKS and CDR2 YYEKEE (reference sequence). The V segment lost 0 bases and the J segment 8 bases; nucleotides outside the gene matches: 10.

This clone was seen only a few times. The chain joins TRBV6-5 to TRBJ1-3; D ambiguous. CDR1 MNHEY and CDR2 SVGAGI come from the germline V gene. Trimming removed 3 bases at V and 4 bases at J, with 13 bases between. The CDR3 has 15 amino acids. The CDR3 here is CASSYGGGLGNTIYF. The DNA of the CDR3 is TGTGCCAGCAGTTATGGAGGAGGATTGGGAAACACCATATATTTT.

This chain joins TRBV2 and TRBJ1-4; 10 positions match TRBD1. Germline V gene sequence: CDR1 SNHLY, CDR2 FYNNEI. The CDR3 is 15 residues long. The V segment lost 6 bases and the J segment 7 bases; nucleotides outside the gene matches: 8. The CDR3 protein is CASRETGGAGEKLFF. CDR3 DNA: TGTGCCAGCAGGGAGACAGGGGGCGCTGGTGAAAAACTGTTTTTT.

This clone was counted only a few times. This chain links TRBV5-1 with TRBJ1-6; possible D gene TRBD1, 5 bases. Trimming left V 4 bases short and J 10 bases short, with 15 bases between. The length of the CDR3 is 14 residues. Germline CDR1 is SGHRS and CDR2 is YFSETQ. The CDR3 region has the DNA TGCGCCAGCAGCCTAGTGGAGGGACTGTCACCCCTCCACTTT. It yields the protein CASSLVEGLSPLHF.

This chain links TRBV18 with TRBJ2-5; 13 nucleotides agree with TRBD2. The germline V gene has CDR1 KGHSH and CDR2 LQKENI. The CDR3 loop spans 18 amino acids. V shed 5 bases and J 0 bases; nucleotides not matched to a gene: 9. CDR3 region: CASSFRLAGGRDQETQYF. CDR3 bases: TGTGCCAGCTCATTCCGACTAGCGGGGGGCCGGGACCAAGAGACCCAGTACTTC.

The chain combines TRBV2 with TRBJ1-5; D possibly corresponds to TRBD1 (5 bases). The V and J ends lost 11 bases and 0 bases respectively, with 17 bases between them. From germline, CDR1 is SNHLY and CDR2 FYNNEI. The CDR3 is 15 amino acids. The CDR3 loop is CASTWGGGSNQPQHF. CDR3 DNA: TGTGCCTCCACCTGGGGGGGTGGTAGCAATCAGCCCCAGCATTTT. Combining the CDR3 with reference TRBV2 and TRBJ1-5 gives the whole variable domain EPEVTQTPSHQVTQMGQEVILRCVPISNHLYFYWYRQILGQKVEFLVSFYNNEISEKSEIFDDQFSVERPDGSNFTLKIRSTKLEDSAMYFCASTWGGGSNQPQHFGDGTRLSIL.